What follows are 30 T cell receptor beta chains derived from one specimen sequenced in a study of cytomegalovirus exposure and HLA in healthy donors. Researchers ran the PCR with 60 Vbeta and 13 Jbeta primers. This table comes from immunoSEQ multiplex PCR, and its TCRdb copy is limited to in-frame clones, with some not included. The profile covers some 200,000 clones, with 70% to 85% appearing a single time and about 1.7% taken by the ten largest. Sequenced sample: PBMCs. These receptors originate from a man in his fifties or sixties in good health and CMV-seronegative.

The chain has TRBV25-1 and TRBJ2-3; 9 bases map to TRBD1. This CDR3 region has 13 residues. Germline CDR1 is MGHDK and CDR2 is SYGVNS. The V gene end was trimmed by 5 bases and the J gene end by 15 bases; junction bases not matched to a gene: 12. CDR3 in amino acids: CASSLTGTGLSYF. CDR3 nucleotides: TGTGCCAGCAGTTTGACCGGGACAGGGCTATCCTATTTT.

This clone was found a few times. The rearrangement joins TRBV30 to TRBJ2-5; 9 bases match TRBD2. Near its end, the DNA agrees better with TRBJ2-7, so the J call may be wrong. Germline CDR1 is GTSNPN and CDR2 is SVGIG (reference sequence). The CDR3 contains 14 residues. The CDR3 sequence is CAWSVTSGLYEQYF. CDR3 nucleotides: TGTGCCTGGAGTGTAACTAGCGGGCTCTACGAGCAGTACTTC.

In this sample, this clone turned up a few times. The rearrangement joins TRBV2 to TRBJ2-7, with TRBD2 matching over 7 bases. V lost 2 bases and J lost 0; bases outside the gene matches: 4. CDR1 and CDR2 (germline): SNHLY, FYNNEI. This CDR3 has 15 amino acids. The DNA of the CDR3 is TGTGCCAGCAGTGAAACAGGACTAGGCTCCTACGAGCAGTACTTC. As protein: CASSETGLGSYEQYF.

This clone occurred once. The J gene is TRBJ2-1, the V gene TRBV6-1, with 8 bases matching TRBD2. Germline CDR1 reads MNHNS; CDR2 reads SASEGT. The trim removed 6 bases at V and 5 bases at J, leaving 6 bases unmatched. The CDR3 runs 14 residues. The CDR3 reads CASREREPNNEQFF. In nucleotides, the CDR3 is TGTGCCAGCAGGGAGCGGGAGCCCAACAATGAGCAGTTCTTC.

In this sample, this clone turned up once. The chain employs TRBV6-5 and TRBJ2-1; 8 bases fit TRBD1. Germline CDR1 reads MNHEY; CDR2 reads SVGAGI. J was trimmed by 1 base and V by 4 bases; bases with no gene match: 3. This CDR3 has 15 amino acids. This CDR3 is CASSFDRGSYNEQFF. CDR3 coding DNA: TGTGCCAGCAGTTTCGACAGGGGATCCTACAATGAGCAGTTCTTC.

This clone has a single count. In the same sample, other DNA sequences code for this CDR3. This sequence joins TRBV28 and TRBJ1-2; 7 positions agree with TRBD1. Germline assignment: CDR1 MDHEN and CDR2 SYDVKM. The CDR3 runs 12 residues. With V trimmed by 1 base and J by 10 bases, 3 bases remained unmatched. In nucleotides, the CDR3 is TGTGCCAGCAGTTTATCGACAGGGAACTACACCTTC. Its translation: CASSLSTGNYTF.

The V gene is TRBV27, the J gene TRBJ2-7; D call uncertain. Germline assignment: CDR1 MNHEY and CDR2 SMNVEV (reference sequence). The CDR3 contains 14 residues. The V gene lost 2 bases and the J gene lost 7 bases, with 15 bases spanning the gap. CDR3 bases: TGTGCCAGCAGTTTACAGGTATCGGCTCGGGAGCAGTACTTC. Translated: CASSLQVSAREQYF.

This rearrangement joins TRBV6-1 to TRBJ2-7, with a tentative D call TRBD2 (5 bases). This CDR3 region has 12 residues. Germline V gene data show CDR1 as MNHNS and CDR2 as SASEGT. The ends were cut back, 8 bases at V and 3 bases at J, with 11 bases in the middle. The CDR3 sequence: CASGRSFYEQYF. As DNA, the CDR3 is TGTGCCAGCGGGAGAAGTTTCTACGAGCAGTACTTC.

This clone was counted once. This sequence joins TRBV15 and TRBJ2-6; 11 bases line up with TRBD1. The CDR3 runs to 18 residues. CDR1 and CDR2 (germline): LNHNV, YYDKDF (reference sequence). V trimming: 1 base; J trimming: 1 base; junction bases outside the gene matches: 3. The chain's CDR3 is CATSRAGTGGSGANVLTF. The CDR3 DNA follows: TGTGCCACCAGCAGAGCTGGGACAGGGGGGTCTGGGGCCAACGTCCTGACTTTC.

J is TRBJ2-3 and V is TRBV29-1; the D gene is possibly TRBD2 (6 bases). Germline V CDR1 and CDR2: SQVTM, ANQGSEA. Trimming pared 4 bases from V and 5 bases from J, leaving 10 bases between. The CDR3 length is 12 residues. This chain's CDR3 is CSVGLAQDTQYF. For the CDR3, the DNA is TGCAGCGTTGGGCTAGCGCAAGATACGCAGTATTTT.

The rearrangement uses TRBV7-8 and TRBJ2-1; D is possibly TRBD2 (6 bases). Germline V gives CDR1 SGHVS, CDR2 FQNEAQ. Deletions cut 7 bases from V and 4 bases from J, with 14 bases between. The CDR3 loop spans 14 amino acids. DNA of the CDR3: TGTGCCAGCACCCCGGAGGGCGGGTACAATGAGCAGTTCTTC. Translation gives CASTPEGGYNEQFF.

This clone appeared once. The chain joins TRBV4-2 to TRBJ2-3; 10 positions agree with TRBD2. This CDR3 is built from 16 residues. J lost 6 bases, V lost 2 bases, and 8 bases had no gene match. CDR1 LGHNA and CDR2 YNFKEQ come from the germline V gene. The CDR3 protein is CASSQLTSGIGDTQYF. The CDR3 nucleotides read TGTGCCAGCAGCCAACTCACTAGCGGGATAGGGGATACGCAGTATTTT.

The genes are TRBV27 and TRBJ2-2; perhaps TRBD1 as D (7 bases). This CDR3 contains 15 residues. Trimming removed 2 bases at V and 5 bases at J, with 12 bases between. The germline V gene has CDR1 MNHEY and CDR2 SMNVEV (reference sequence). The CDR3 sequence: CASSLQTGRTGELFF. The CDR3 DNA sequence: TGTGCCAGCAGTTTACAGACAGGGAGGACCGGGGAGCTGTTTTTT.

This sequence joins TRBV5-1 and TRBJ1-1, with 8 bases lining up with TRBD1. The J segment lost 4 bases and the V segment lost 4 bases, leaving 15 bases of the junction unmatched. CDR1 is SGHRS and CDR2 is YFSETQ in the germline V gene. This CDR3 comprises 17 residues. CDR3 amino acids: CASSARKAQGAGTEAFF. Written as DNA, the CDR3 is TGCGCCAGCAGCGCCCGTAAAGCCCAGGGGGCGGGCACTGAAGCTTTCTTT.

The sample holds one count of this clone. This chain connects TRBV6-1 to TRBJ1-2; TRBD1 matches at 8 bases. Unmatched junction bases numbered 2, after V lost 1 base and J lost 4 bases. The CDR3 totals 14 residues. Germline lookup yields CDR1 MNHNS and CDR2 SASEGT. The CDR3 is CASSEGTGGYGYTF. The CDR3 DNA sequence: TGTGCCAGCAGTGAAGGAACAGGGGGCTATGGCTACACCTTC.

The V call is TRBV5-8, the J call TRBJ2-7, with 9 bases lining up with TRBD2. The CDR3 contains 14 residues. The ends lost 6 bases at V and 2 bases at J; junction bases unmatched: 6. The germline V gene encodes CDR1 SGHTS and CDR2 YDEGEE. CDR3 sequence reads: CASKAGGIPYEQYF. CDR3 bases: TGTGCCAGCAAAGCGGGAGGCATACCCTACGAGCAGTACTTC. Based on the CDR3 plus reference TRBV5-8 and TRBJ2-7, the full variable domain is EAGVTQSPTHLIKTRGQQATLRCSPISGHTSVYWYQQALGLGLQFLLWYDEGEERNRGNFPPRFSGRQFPNYSSELNVNALELEDSALYLCASKAGGIPYEQYFGPGTRLTVT.

The chain uses TRBV4-1 and TRBJ1-5; a possible D gene is TRBD1 (5 bases). The germline CDR1 and CDR2 sequences are MGHRA and YSYEKL. V was clipped by 0 bases and J by 3 bases, with 9 bases between them. The CDR3 consists of 15 residues. The CDR3 reads CASSQDWGSNQPQHF. The CDR3 nucleotides are TGCGCCAGCAGCCAAGATTGGGGCTCCAATCAGCCCCAGCATTTT.

The V call is TRBV11-2, the J call TRBJ2-3; 8 bases are shared with TRBD1. Germline assignment: CDR1 SGHAT and CDR2 FQNNGV. CDR3 length: 16 amino acids. The trim removed 2 bases at V and 3 bases at J, leaving 7 bases unmatched. CDR3 sequence reads: CASSLLTGASTDTQYF. The CDR3 DNA sequence: TGTGCCAGCAGCTTACTGACAGGGGCTTCGACAGATACGCAGTATTTT.

The chain carries TRBV6-4 and TRBJ2-7; the match to TRBD1 covers 10 bases. The CDR3 covers 16 residues. CDR1 and CDR2 (germline): MRHNA, SNTAGT. With 4 bases clipped from V and 2 bases from J, the junction kept 8 bases outside the gene matches. CDR3 sequence reads: CASSATSGTGAYEQYF. The CDR3 DNA is TGTGCCAGCAGTGCCACCTCCGGGACAGGGGCCTACGAGCAGTACTTC.

The chain carries TRBV30 and TRBJ2-1, with a possible D match to TRBD2 (6 bases). V was clipped by 0 bases and J by 8 bases, with 17 bases between them. This CDR3 is built from 15 residues. The germline V gene encodes CDR1 GTSNPN and CDR2 SVGIG (reference sequence). CDR3: CAWSVGTALADEQFF. Written as DNA, the CDR3 is TGTGCCTGGAGTGTAGGGACTGCATTGGCCGATGAGCAGTTCTTC.

The J gene is TRBJ1-5, the V gene TRBV27, with D hard to call. CDR3 length: 14 residues. Trimming took 6 bases from V and 2 from J, leaving 11 bases between them. Germline CDR1 reads MNHEY; CDR2 reads SMNVEV (reference sequence). The CDR3 region has the DNA TGTGCCAGCAGCACTGGACTGCGCAATCAGCCCCAGCATTTT. Translating it yields CASSTGLRNQPQHF.

This clone was counted between two and nine times. Written as DNA, the CDR3 is TGCGCCAGCAGCACACAGGGCCTGCGATCCTACAATGAGCAGTTCTTC. It encodes CASSTQGLRSYNEQFF. The chain links TRBV5-1 to TRBJ2-1; possibly TRBD1 for D (6 bases). Trimming removed 4 bases from V and 1 base from J, with 15 bases in between. This CDR3 is built from 16 residues. Germline assignment: CDR1 SGHRS and CDR2 YFSETQ.

CDR3 loop: CASSRGNQPQHF. The DNA for the CDR3 is TGTGCCAGCAGCAGGGGGAATCAGCCCCAGCATTTT. This chain joins TRBV25-1 and TRBJ1-5, with TRBD1 identical over 7 bases. This CDR3 comprises 12 residues. Germline V lookup: CDR1 MGHDK, CDR2 SYGVNS. The junction had 0 bases not matched to a gene; V was cut back by 6 bases and J by 4 bases.

The gene calls are TRBV5-1 and TRBJ1-2, with unresolved D. This CDR3 is built from 14 residues. Germline V gene data show CDR1 as SGHRS and CDR2 as YFSETQ. Trimming shortened V by 0 bases and J by 4 bases, and 10 bases separated the two germline ends. The CDR3 bases are TGCGCCAGCAGCTTGGGAACTCCCGGCTATGGCTACACCTTC. Translation: CASSLGTPGYGYTF.

This clone has a single count. The chain combines TRBV4-1 with TRBJ2-6; no clear D gene. The length of the CDR3 is 15 residues. Trimming removed 1 base at V and 4 bases at J, with 8 bases between. CDR1 and CDR2 (germline): MGHRA, YSYEKL. The CDR3 spells CASSQVNRGANVLTF. CDR3 nucleotides: TGCGCCAGCAGCCAAGTAAACAGAGGGGCCAACGTCCTGACTTTC.

This chain connects TRBV2 to TRBJ2-4; 11 bases are shared with TRBD1. Germline CDR1 reads SNHLY; CDR2 reads FYNNEI. This CDR3 region has 11 residues. Trimming cost V 6 bases and J 15 bases; bases outside gene matches: 4. The CDR3 sequence is CASSSGTGGYF. The DNA of the CDR3 is TGTGCCAGCAGCTCAGGGACAGGGGGGTACTTC.

V gene TRBV4-2 combines with J gene TRBJ1-1; D possibly corresponds to TRBD1 (5 bases). The CDR3 has 15 residues. V was trimmed by 0 bases and J by 6 bases, leaving 14 bases between them. In germline, CDR1 is LGHNA, CDR2 YNFKEQ. This CDR3 is CASSQEGRGGAEAFF. DNA for the CDR3: TGTGCCAGCAGCCAAGAAGGTAGGGGAGGGGCTGAAGCTTTCTTT.

V usage is TRBV5-1 and J usage is TRBJ1-1, with D tentatively TRBD1 (5 bases). Germline CDR1 is SGHRS and CDR2 is YFSETQ. With 1 base removed from V and 6 bases from J, the gap between germline ends came to 16 bases. This CDR3 comprises 15 residues. CDR3 amino acids: CASSLHTGSDAEAFF. DNA for the CDR3: TGCGCCAGCAGCTTGCACACAGGTAGTGACGCTGAAGCTTTCTTT.

The chain is built from TRBV30 and TRBJ1-3; 8 nucleotides line up with TRBD1. Germline lookup yields CDR1 GTSNPN and CDR2 SVGIG (reference sequence). After removal of 3 bases from V and 4 bases from J, the junction contained 5 bases not matched to a gene. The CDR3 contains 14 residues. This chain's CDR3 is CAWRLRDRGNTIYF. As DNA, the CDR3 is TGTGCCTGGAGACTCCGGGACAGGGGAAACACCATATATTTT.

The DNA of the CDR3 is TGTGCCAGCAGCCCTAGGCTACAGGGGGATAATGAAAAACTGTTTTTT. Its translation: CASSPRLQGDNEKLFF. The chain recombines TRBV4-2 with TRBJ1-4; 8 nucleotides line up with TRBD1. Trimming cost V 4 bases and J 4 bases; bases outside gene matches: 8. The CDR3 contains 16 residues. The V gene's germline CDR1 is LGHNA and CDR2 YNFKEQ.